This T cell receptor (beta chain) was found in a study of T cell repertoires in cytomegalovirus infection (dated by TCRdb to between 2018 and 2021). Looking at the study overall: Donor HLA type was relevant to the analysis, because carriage of CMV infection together with the matching HLA type was indicated by public TCR beta signatures. The full study reports these points: In both this cohort and an independent roughly 350-donor cohort, the cumulative frequency of public TCR beta family members distinguished carriers of CMV infection plus the relevant HLA type. In the ex vivo response, HLA-C-restricted CMV-specific TCR beta clonotypes were dominant, and in two of eight donors the single most frequent clonotype came from this HLA-C-restricted group.

The reads were generated on an Illumina HiSeq 1500. Starting from the raw public reads, TCRdb applied fastp trimming at Q25, assembled clones with MiXCR and retained in-frame beta chains. Merged by CDR3 protein, the rows form single entries marked with the most common genes and DNA. The sample table records roughly 630,000 distinct CDR3 sequences; 24% of these occur just once. The top ten clones comprise less than 10% of the sample. Concerning this clonotype: What this receptor recognizes is not known. Base qualities are not at hand, and no much larger clone is one base apart.

Sequences SGHVS (CDR1) and FNYEAQ (CDR2) are obtained from the germline V gene. Between the V and J ends, shortened by 1 base and 0 bases respectively, the junction contains 10 bases. The CDR3 holds 17 amino acids from the cysteine to the phenylalanine. The CDR3 DNA has 51 bases and is translated from base 1. Recombination joined TRBV7-6 with TRBJ2-6; the D assignment is uncertain and may be TRBD1 or TRBD2, with 6 bases supporting each. This clonotype was obtained from a human donor in good health (CMV status not recorded). Some clones in this sample may be carry-over from other donors' samples. The sequenced sample was CD8+ T cells from PBMCs. The bases read TGTGCCAGCAGCTTAGGGGGGGCCTACTCTGGGGCCAACGTCCTGACTTTC. Translated, it reads CASSLGGAYSGANVLTF.